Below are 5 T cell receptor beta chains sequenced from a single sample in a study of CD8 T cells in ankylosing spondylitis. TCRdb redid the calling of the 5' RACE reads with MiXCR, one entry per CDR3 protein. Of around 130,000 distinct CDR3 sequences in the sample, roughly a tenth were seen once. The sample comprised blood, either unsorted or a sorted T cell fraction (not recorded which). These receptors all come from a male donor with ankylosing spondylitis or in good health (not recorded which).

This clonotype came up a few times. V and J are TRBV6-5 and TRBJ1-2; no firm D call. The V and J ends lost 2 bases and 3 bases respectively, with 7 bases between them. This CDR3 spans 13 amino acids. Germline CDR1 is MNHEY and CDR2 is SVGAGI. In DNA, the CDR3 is TGTGCCAGCAGTTACGAGTTGGACTATGGCTACACCTTC. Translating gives CASSYELDYGYTF.

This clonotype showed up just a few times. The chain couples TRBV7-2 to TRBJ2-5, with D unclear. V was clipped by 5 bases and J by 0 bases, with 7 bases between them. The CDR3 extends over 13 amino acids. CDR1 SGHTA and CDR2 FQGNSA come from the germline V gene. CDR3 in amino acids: CASSPRHQETQYF. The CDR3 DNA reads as TGTGCCAGCAGCCCGCGACACCAAGAGACCCAGTACTTC.

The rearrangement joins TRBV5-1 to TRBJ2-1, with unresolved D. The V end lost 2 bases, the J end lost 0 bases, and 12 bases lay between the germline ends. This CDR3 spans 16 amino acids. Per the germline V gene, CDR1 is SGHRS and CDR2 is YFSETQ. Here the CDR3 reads CASSFRQASSYNEQFF. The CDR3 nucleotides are TGCGCCAGCAGCTTTAGGCAGGCGAGCTCCTACAATGAGCAGTTCTTC. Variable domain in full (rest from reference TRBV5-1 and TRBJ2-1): KAGVTQTPRYLIKTRGQQVTLSCSPISGHRSVSWYQQTPGQGLQFLFEYFSETQRNKGNFPGRFSGRQFSNSRSEMNVSTLELGDSALYLCASSFRQASSYNEQFFGPGTRLTVL.

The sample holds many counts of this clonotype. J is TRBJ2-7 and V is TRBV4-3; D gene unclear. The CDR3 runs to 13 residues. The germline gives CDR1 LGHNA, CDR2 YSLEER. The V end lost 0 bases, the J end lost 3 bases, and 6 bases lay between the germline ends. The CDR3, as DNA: TGCGCCAGCAGCCAAGACTTATTCTACGAGCAGTACTTC. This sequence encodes CASSQDLFYEQYF.

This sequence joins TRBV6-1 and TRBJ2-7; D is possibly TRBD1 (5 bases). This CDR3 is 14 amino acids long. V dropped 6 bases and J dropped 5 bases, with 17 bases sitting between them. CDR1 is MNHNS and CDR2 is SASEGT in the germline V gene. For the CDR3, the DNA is TGTGCCAGCAGAATAATTGGGGCCCGGGACGAGCAGTACTTC. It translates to CASRIIGARDEQYF.